These 4 T cell receptor beta chains came from one sample sequenced in a study of Ad26.COV2.S vaccination and SARS-CoV-2 variants (dated by TCRdb to the early 2020s). Preparation of the library involved the immunoSEQ multiplex PCR assay. As stored in TCRdb, this immuneACCESS dataset retains in-frame rearrangements with V and J assigned. A fraction of the clones does not appear; measured against another copy, unresolved V genes explain less than half of the discrepancy, and the remainder lacks a known reason. This sample lists hundreds of thousands of clones; around 84% were detected once. 3.3% of the sample rests with the top ten. In light of the paper, this sample's treatment or condition label describes: 15 to 20 received Ad26.COV2.S at low or high dose, single or two shots; a few received placebo; per-sample allocation not given. Repertoires of vaccine and placebo recipients were sequenced from samples collected on day 63 after the first injection.

Specimen: peripheral blood, collected in a trial of Ad26.COV2.S vaccine versus placebo. All receptors derive from a person between 18 and 65 years old who received the Ad26.COV2.S COVID-19 vaccine or a placebo.

V gene TRBV19 combines with J gene TRBJ1-1; D is perhaps TRBD1 (5 bases). Between the trimmed V and J ends, which lost 5 bases and 1 base, there was a span of 23 bases. The CDR3 is 18 residues long. CDR1 LNHDA and CDR2 SQIVND come from the germline V gene (reference sequence). The CDR3 nucleotides are TGTGCCAGTAGTGTTACCGGGACCCCGAGGCGGTGGAACACTGAAGCTTTCTTT. Translation: CASSVTGTPRRWNTEAFF.

This clone was recorded a few times. This sequence joins TRBV3-1 (or the pseudogene TRBV3-2) and TRBJ2-2; 7 positions match TRBD1. Per germline, CDR1 LGHDT and CDR2 YNNKEL (reference sequence). J lost 5 bases, V lost 0 bases, and 9 bases had no gene match. The CDR3 runs 17 residues. CDR3 sequence reads: CASSQDIRQGKTGELFF. CDR3 sequence (DNA): TGTGCCAGCAGCCAAGATATAAGACAGGGTAAGACCGGGGAGCTGTTTTTT.

The chain uses TRBV7-6 and TRBJ2-7; 7 bases agree with TRBD2. Trimming cost V 4 bases and J 0 bases; bases outside gene matches: 9. From germline, CDR1 is SGHVS and CDR2 FNYEAQ. CDR3 length equals 16 residues. The CDR3 coding sequence is TGTGCCAGCAGCTACCGGTCCGGGACTAACTCCTACGAGCAGTACTTC. This codes for CASSYRSGTNSYEQYF.

V usage is TRBV28 and J usage is TRBJ1-6; 9 bases agree with TRBD1. CDR3 length: 15 residues. Trimming at V came to 7 bases and at J to 7 bases, leaving 8 bases not matched to a gene. Germline loops: CDR1 MDHEN, CDR2 SYDVKM. In nucleotides, the CDR3 is TGTGCCAGCATTCCTCCGGGACAGGGAAATTCACCCCTCCACTTT. This gives the protein CASIPPGQGNSPLHF.